This TCR beta chain was found in a study of a mutant IDH1 vaccine in newly diagnosed glioma. Study context: Pretreatment consisted of radiotherapy, temozolomide, or both, with most receiving both.

This table comes from immunoSEQ multiplex PCR, and its TCRdb copy is limited to in-frame clones, with some not included. In the table there are about 66,000 clones, approximately 86% of which are singletons. This clone occurred once. The germline V gene encodes CDR1 SGHRS and CDR2 YFSETQ. The V gene lost 4 bases and the J gene lost 4 bases, with 9 bases spanning the gap. The CDR3 consists of 12 residues. As for time point: baseline, week 1 (first vaccination visit). Stated treatment: pre-vaccination baseline after standard-of-care therapy. The receptor comes from a man between 25 and 39 years old with glioma. The sequenced sample was PBMCs, obtained from a glioma patient treated with radiotherapy, temozolomide or both. The rearrangement links TRBV5-1 to TRBJ2-7; possibly TRBD1 for D (6 bases). The DNA of the CDR3 is TGCGCCAGCAGCGTACAGGGTTACGAGCAGTACTTC. This translates into CASSVQGYEQYF. Full variable domain (missing parts from reference TRBV5-1 and TRBJ2-7): KAGVTQTPRYLIKTRGQQVTLSCSPISGHRSVSWYQQTPGQGLQFLFEYFSETQRNKGNFPGRFSGRQFSNSRSEMNVSTLELGDSALYLCASSVQGYEQYFGPGTRLTVT.